One sample yielded the 16 T cell receptor beta chains listed below, sequenced in a study of blood T cell repertoires in COVID-19. The method was immunoSEQ multiplex PCR; TCRdb's version includes in-frame clones alone and lacks a portion of them. The table records about 59,000 clones, about 80% of them present only once. The specimen was peripheral blood. These receptors all come from a woman of 80 years or more with acute or convalescent COVID-19.

The CDR3 protein is CAISDSGTRGGETQYF. In nucleotides, the CDR3 is TGTGCCATCAGTGACTCCGGGACTAGAGGCGGAGAGACCCAGTACTTC. This chain uses TRBV10-3 with TRBJ2-5; 8 nucleotides line up with TRBD2. From germline, CDR1 is ENHRY and CDR2 SYGVKD. The CDR3 spans 16 residues. The ends lost 3 bases at V and 4 bases at J; junction bases unmatched: 10.

A note on this clone: At one of its ends the junction is not consistent with the germline gene, which may arise from a read error. The rearrangement uses TRBV7-7 and TRBJ2-1, with TRBD1 identical over 8 bases. The CDR3 consists of 13 residues. CDR1 SSHAT and CDR2 FNYEAQ come from the germline V gene (reference sequence). The CDR3 is CASSRDRSNEQFF. The DNA for the CDR3 is TGTGCTAGCAGTCGGGACAGGTCGAATGAGCAGTTCTTC.

The rearrangement joins TRBV28 to TRBJ1-1, with TRBD1 matching 7 bases. The CDR3 has 13 residues. The V gene's germline CDR1 is MDHEN and CDR2 SYDVKM. Germline trimming cut 6 bases from V and 4 bases from J; bases unmatched to any gene: 5. CDR3 in amino acids: CASRKQGRTEAFF. CDR3 bases: TGTGCCAGCAGAAAACAGGGGCGCACTGAAGCTTTCTTT.

This clone was counted a single time. V and J are TRBV7-2 and TRBJ1-1; D gene unclear. CDR1 and CDR2 from the germline V gene are SGHTA and FQGNSA. The CDR3 spans 14 residues. V gave up 6 bases and J gave up 1 base, with 12 bases separating them. The CDR3 sequence: CASSPFPGNTEAFF. The CDR3 region has the DNA TGTGCCAGCAGTCCCTTCCCAGGGAACACTGAAGCTTTCTTT.

The genes are TRBV18 and TRBJ2-3, with 7 bases identical to TRBD1. CDR3 length: 16 amino acids. The germline gives CDR1 KGHSH, CDR2 LQKENI. V was pared by 1 base and J by 4 bases, with 8 bases of the junction left unmatched. CDR3: CASSPLNRGWADTQYF. CDR3 coding DNA: TGTGCCAGCTCACCACTAAACAGGGGATGGGCAGATACGCAGTATTTT. The full variable domain, rest sourced from reference TRBV18 and TRBJ2-3, is NAGVMQNPRHLVRRRGQEARLRCSPMKGHSHVYWYRQLPEEGLKFMVYLQKENIIDESGMPKERFSAEFPKEGPSILRIQQVVRGDSAAYFCASSPLNRGWADTQYFGPGTRLTVL.

The chain recombines TRBV4-1 with TRBJ1-2, with a tentative D call TRBD1 (6 bases). The CDR3 consists of 16 residues. With 4 bases removed from V and 3 bases from J, the gap between germline ends came to 18 bases. Germline V lookup: CDR1 MGHRA, CDR2 YSYEKL. The CDR3 is CASSLSGSGADYGYTF. Here the CDR3 DNA reads TGCGCCAGCAGCCTTTCTGGATCAGGGGCGGACTATGGCTACACCTTC.

The sample holds one count of this clone. The V gene is TRBV29-1, the J gene TRBJ2-7; 15 bases map to TRBD2. The CDR3 length is 23 residues. Germline CDR1 and CDR2: SQVTM and ANQGSEA. The trim removed 0 bases at V and 1 base at J, leaving 22 bases unmatched. The CDR3 DNA sequence: TGCAGCGTTGAAGACATAAGAATGACACCGGGACTAGCGGGAGGCCTCCTTTCCTACGAGCAGTACTTC. This codes for CSVEDIRMTPGLAGGLLSYEQYF.

The rearrangement joins TRBV28 to TRBJ1-2, with 7 bases aligning to TRBD1. V was clipped by 7 bases and J by 1 base; unmatched bases: 9. The CDR3 is 15 residues long. CDR1 and CDR2 from the germline V gene are MDHEN and SYDVKM. The CDR3 reads CASTPGTASNYGYTF. CDR3 DNA sequence: TGTGCCAGCACTCCCGGGACAGCAAGTAACTATGGCTACACCTTC.

The rearrangement uses TRBV11-1 and TRBJ2-5, with TRBD2 as a possible D gene (5 bases). This CDR3 is 14 amino acids long. Deletions cut 2 bases from V and 4 bases from J, with 11 bases between. The V gene's germline CDR1 is SGHAT and CDR2 FQDESV (reference sequence). CDR3 sequence (DNA): TGTGCCAGCAGCTTAAACCCCCGGGGAGAGACCCAGTACTTC. It is translated as CASSLNPRGETQYF.

The rearrangement uses TRBV5-1 and TRBJ1-3, with a possible D match to TRBD1 (5 bases). This CDR3 comprises 15 residues. V was trimmed by 4 bases and J by 2 bases, leaving 13 bases between them. CDR1 and CDR2 (germline): SGHRS, YFSETQ. The CDR3 region is CASSRDSSAGNTIYF. In DNA form, the CDR3 reads TGCGCCAGCAGCCGTGACAGTTCTGCTGGAAACACCATATATTTT.

V gene TRBV28 combines with J gene TRBJ1-4, with a possible D match to TRBD1 (6 bases). From germline, CDR1 is MDHEN and CDR2 SYDVKM. This CDR3 region has 15 residues. V lost 0 bases to trimming and J lost 6 bases, with 11 bases between them. The CDR3 here is CASSLWGGQDEKLFF. The DNA for the CDR3 is TGTGCCAGCAGTTTATGGGGGGGGCAGGATGAAAAACTGTTTTTT.

CDR3 residues: CASSQDRGVGSGELFF. The CDR3 region has the DNA TGTGCCAGCAGCCAAGATCGGGGGGTTGGTTCCGGGGAGCTGTTTTTT. V usage is TRBV3-1 (or the pseudogene TRBV3-2) and J usage is TRBJ2-2; 7 positions match TRBD2. The CDR3 is made up of 16 amino acids. CDR1 is LGHDT and CDR2 is YNNKEL in the germline V gene (reference sequence). Trimming at V came to 0 bases and at J to 6 bases, leaving 7 bases not matched to a gene.

The chain couples TRBV7-3 to TRBJ1-5; TRBD1 matches 7 bases. Looked up from germline, CDR1 is SGHTA and CDR2 is FQGTGA. The J segment lost 7 bases and the V segment lost 0 bases, leaving 6 bases of the junction unmatched. The CDR3 covers 15 residues. CDR3 amino acids: CASSLTIAGGQPQHF. Here the CDR3 DNA reads TGTGCCAGCAGCTTAACGATTGCAGGGGGACAGCCCCAGCATTTT.

The chain combines TRBV7-8 with TRBJ1-4, with D perhaps TRBD1 (6 bases). The CDR3 runs to 15 residues. CDR1 is SGHVS, CDR2 FQNEAQ, per germline. Trimming removed 3 bases from V and 4 bases from J, with 12 bases in between. CDR3 sequence reads: CASSLGAGLNEKLFF. CDR3 DNA: TGTGCCAGCAGCTTGGGGGCAGGGCTTAATGAAAAACTGTTTTTT.

The chain couples TRBV6-5 to TRBJ2-5; 7 nucleotides match TRBD1. J lost 1 base, V lost 6 bases, and 5 bases had no gene match. This CDR3 region has 14 residues. CDR1 MNHEY and CDR2 SVGAGI come from the germline V gene. CDR3 sequence reads: CASSRDRTQETQYF. The CDR3 region has the DNA TGTGCCAGCAGCCGGGACAGAACCCAAGAGACCCAGTACTTC.

The chain recombines TRBV5-6 with TRBJ2-2, with TRBD2 identical over 12 bases. CDR3 length: 17 residues. The J segment lost 5 bases and the V segment lost 7 bases, leaving 12 bases of the junction unmatched. Germline-derived CDR1 and CDR2 are SGHDT and YYEEEE. CDR3 loop: CASLRWKGLAGTGELFF. The CDR3 DNA sequence: TGTGCCAGCTTGAGGTGGAAAGGACTAGCGGGGACCGGGGAGCTGTTTTTT.